One sample yielded the 21 T cell receptor beta chains listed below, sequenced in a study of Graves' ophthalmopathy and Graves' hyperthyroidism. The sequenced template was RNA, covering the TCR beta CDR3 region. The first-round RT-PCR employed HTBI primers together with the Qiagen OneStep RT-PCR kit. A multiplex PCR was then performed as the second round. In TCRdb, the multiplex PCR reads were re-called with MiXCR into one record per CDR3 protein. The top ten clones hold around an eighth of a sample with approximately 330,000 distinct CDR3 sequences, roughly 15% of them seen once. Sequenced input: peripheral blood. These receptors came from an adult man with Graves' ophthalmopathy.

This clonotype was observed a few times. The chain recombines TRBV5-1 with TRBJ2-7; 11 bases agree with TRBD1. Per germline, CDR1 SGHRS and CDR2 YFSETQ. J was trimmed by 6 bases and V by 4 bases; bases with no gene match: 15. This CDR3 spans 17 amino acids. CDR3 in amino acids: CASSAGTGGSSVSEQYF. The CDR3 DNA follows: TGCGCCAGCAGCGCCGGGACAGGGGGTTCTTCTGTCTCCGAGCAGTACTTC.

This clonotype was detected many times. The J gene is TRBJ1-1, the V gene TRBV29-1; D is ambiguous. This CDR3 comprises 13 residues. CDR1 SQVTM and CDR2 ANQGSEA come from the germline V gene. V was cut by 5 bases and J by 1 base, with 11 bases left in between. Here the CDR3 reads CSVPGGWNTEAFF. CDR3 DNA: TGCAGCGTTCCAGGCGGATGGAACACTGAAGCTTTCTTT.

The J gene is TRBJ1-2, the V gene TRBV6-1; 7 bases line up with TRBD1. CDR3 length equals 14 residues. V shed 6 bases and J 4 bases; nucleotides not matched to a gene: 8. CDR1 is MNHNS, CDR2 SASEGT, per germline. The CDR3 nucleotides read TGTGCCAGCAGCCCGGGACAGATATTCTATGGCTACACCTTC. It encodes CASSPGQIFYGYTF.

This clonotype was recorded at least ten times. The chain links TRBV6-4 to TRBJ2-7; D tentatively reads TRBD1 or TRBD2 (5 bases each). Germline CDR1 and CDR2: MRHNA and SNTAGT. This CDR3 is built from 17 residues. V was cut by 2 bases and J by 5 bases, with 22 bases left in between. This chain's CDR3 is CASSDRDHRRGVHEQYF. Written as DNA, the CDR3 is TGTGCCAGCAGTGACCGGGACCACAGGCGTGGGGTCCACGAGCAGTACTTC.

This clonotype was seen many times. The chain uses TRBV7-2 and TRBJ2-5; 9 positions agree with TRBD1. Germline-derived CDR1 and CDR2 are SGHTA and FQGNSA. The CDR3 runs 15 residues. V shed 5 bases, J shed 3 bases, and the junction held 7 bases outside the gene matches. The CDR3 region has the DNA TGTGCCAGCAGCAGGGACAGGGTGCAGGAAGAGACCCAGTACTTC. It yields the protein CASSRDRVQEETQYF.

This clonotype was found many times. The chain is built from TRBV20-1 and TRBJ2-7; D remains ambiguous. The CDR3 runs to 13 residues. CDR1 DFQATT and CDR2 SNEGSKA come from the germline V gene (reference sequence). V gave up 0 bases and J gave up 2 bases, with 8 bases separating them. The DNA of the CDR3 is TGCAGTGCTAGAGATGTGTGGACCTACGAGCAGTACTTC. Protein sequence: CSARDVWTYEQYF.

This clonotype was picked up a small number of times. The CDR3 sequence is CASSLGGQLGSPLHF. The CDR3 DNA sequence: TGTGCCAGCAGTTTGGGAGGACAGCTGGGGTCACCCCTCCACTTT. The chain links TRBV12-3 or TRBV12-4 to TRBJ1-6; a weak D match, TRBD1 (6 bases). CDR3 length: 15 amino acids. V was pared by 3 bases and J by 10 bases, with 16 bases between.

The chain links TRBV28 to TRBJ2-7; D remains unclear. Trimming cost V 5 bases and J 6 bases, with 20 bases left between them. The germline V gene encodes CDR1 MDHEN and CDR2 SYDVKM. The CDR3 has 15 residues. The CDR3 region is CASSPPPGTEVEQYF. The CDR3 DNA reads as TGTGCCAGCAGTCCCCCGCCGGGTACGGAAGTCGAGCAGTACTTC.

The J gene is TRBJ1-2, the V gene TRBV6-1; 9 bases agree with TRBD1. Germline CDR1 is MNHNS and CDR2 is SASEGT. This CDR3 is built from 14 residues. After removal of 7 bases from V and 8 bases from J, the junction contained 11 bases not matched to a gene. CDR3 DNA sequence: TGTGCCAGCACCCCGGGGACAGGGAGGGGAGGCTACACCTTC. Translating it yields CASTPGTGRGGYTF.

This clonotype came up many times. This chain links TRBV5-1 with TRBJ2-4; a weak D match, TRBD1 (5 bases). The CDR3 extends over 16 amino acids. V was shortened by 2 bases and J by 0 bases, with 12 bases between the two germline ends. Germline values: CDR1 SGHRS, CDR2 YFSETQ. The CDR3 region has the DNA TGCGCCAGCAGCTTTTCAGGGATTGGAGCCAAAAACATTCAGTACTTC. Translation gives CASSFSGIGAKNIQYF.

In its sample, this clonotype was seen a few times. The V and J genes are TRBV28 and TRBJ2-5, with 9 bases matching TRBD1. After removal of 4 bases from V and 5 bases from J, the junction contained 8 bases not matched to a gene. This CDR3 is 15 amino acids long. Germline CDR1 and CDR2: MDHEN and SYDVKM. CDR3 loop: CASSSLTGGGETQYF. The CDR3 DNA is TGTGCCAGCAGTTCCCTCACAGGGGGCGGCGAGACCCAGTACTTC.

This clonotype was detected many times. J is TRBJ1-2 and V is TRBV4-1; 7 bases are shared with TRBD1. CDR3 length equals 13 residues. J was trimmed by 10 bases and V by 4 bases; bases with no gene match: 9. Per the germline V gene, CDR1 is MGHRA and CDR2 is YSYEKL. This chain's CDR3 is CASSPSDRRTYTF. Written as DNA, the CDR3 is TGCGCCAGCAGCCCCTCGGACAGGAGGACCTACACCTTC.

Only a few counts were recorded for this clonotype. This chain links TRBV5-1 with TRBJ1-4; TRBD1 matches at 8 bases. Trimming took 2 bases from V and 8 from J; bases not matched to a gene: 5. The CDR3 is made up of 14 amino acids. Germline loops: CDR1 SGHRS, CDR2 YFSETQ. The DNA of the CDR3 is TGCGCCAGCAGCTTCCAGGGGGCTCAAGAAAAACTGTTTTTT. This codes for CASSFQGAQEKLFF.

Note on this clonotype: This may be a read error, as it is one base from a much larger clone. The genes are TRBV3-1 and TRBJ1-3, with 7 bases fitting TRBD1. Germline CDR1 LGHDT, CDR2 YNNKEL (reference sequence). This CDR3 comprises 16 residues. The CDR3 nucleotides are TGTGCCATCAGCCAAGGGGGCAGTAGCTCTGGAAACACCATATATTTT. Protein product: CAISQGGSSSGNTIYF.

At least ten counts were recorded for this clonotype. The V gene is TRBV7-2, the J gene TRBJ2-7; D may match TRBD1 or TRBD2 (5 bases each). Germline V gene lookup returns CDR1 SGHTA and CDR2 FQGNSA. Trimming pared 4 bases from V and 9 bases from J, leaving 13 bases between. CDR3 length equals 12 residues. The CDR3 loop is CASSWKGTPQYF. As DNA, the CDR3 is TGTGCCAGCAGCTGGAAGGGGACCCCGCAGTACTTC.

This clonotype was found many times. This chain uses TRBV12-3 or TRBV12-4 with TRBJ1-2; 9 nucleotides match TRBD1. J gave up 4 bases and V 5 bases, and 8 bases lay outside the gene matches. This CDR3 spans 15 amino acids. Here the CDR3 reads CASSPGTGTRYGYTF. CDR3 nucleotide sequence: TGTGCCAGCAGTCCTGGGACAGGGACTCGCTATGGCTACACCTTC.

This sequence joins TRBV27 and TRBJ2-7, with TRBD1 identical over 9 bases. CDR1 MNHEY and CDR2 SMNVEV come from the germline V gene (reference sequence). This CDR3 has 17 residues. The junction had 8 bases not matched to a gene; V was cut back by 2 bases and J by 0 bases. The CDR3 protein is CASSLAGQGPNSYEQYF. DNA for the CDR3: TGTGCCAGCAGTTTAGCAGGACAGGGGCCGAACTCCTACGAGCAGTACTTC.

This clonotype showed up many times. This sequence joins TRBV6-2 or TRBV6-3 and TRBJ1-1; 7 bases fit TRBD1. After removal of 6 bases from V and 1 base from J, the junction contained 5 bases not matched to a gene. Looked up from germline, CDR1 is MNHEY and CDR2 is SVGEGT. The CDR3 is 14 residues long. CDR3 coding DNA: TGTGCCAGCAGGAGGGACAGAGGGAACACTGAAGCTTTCTTT. Protein sequence: CASRRDRGNTEAFF.

This clonotype came up a few times. V and J are TRBV11-3 and TRBJ1-1, with no clear D. From germline, CDR1 is SGHNT and CDR2 YENEEA. Trimming stripped 3 bases from V and 0 bases from J, with 8 bases between. This CDR3 contains 14 residues. The CDR3, as DNA: TGTGCCAGCAGCTTCAATTCTATGAACACTGAAGCTTTCTTT. Residues: CASSFNSMNTEAFF.

This clonotype was detected ten times or more. The V call is TRBV7-8, the J call TRBJ1-5; D ambiguous. Trimming removed 1 base at V and 7 bases at J, with 8 bases between. Germline-derived CDR1 and CDR2 are SGHVS and FQNEAQ. The CDR3 length is 13 residues. DNA of the CDR3: TGTGCCAGCAGCTTAGACCGTTCCCAGCCCCAGCATTTT. Translated, it gives CASSLDRSQPQHF.

This clonotype occurred many times. This chain connects TRBV6-1 to TRBJ1-1; the D is unclear. Trimming cost V 4 bases and J 11 bases, with 23 bases left between them. This CDR3 region has 15 residues. Germline CDR1 is MNHNS and CDR2 is SASEGT. The CDR3 sequence is CASSANYQTHPSAFF. DNA for the CDR3: TGTGCCAGCAGTGCAAACTATCAGACGCACCCTAGTGCTTTCTTT.